This T cell receptor (beta chain) came from a study of blood T cells in healthy people across ages (dated by TCRdb to about 2015). Background on the whole study: In model experiments, template switching captured about one uniquely barcoded TCR beta cDNA molecule for every two T cells. Age-related changes in TCR beta repertoire diversity were measured in the study by deep sequencing normalized with unique cDNA molecular identifiers. For two donors (one aged 18 to 30 and one aged 80 or older), the study analyzed two additional independent replicas of 1 million unique cDNA reads from the same blood draw. Donors were grouped into four age groups: young (average roughly 17 years), middle-aged (roughly 38), aged (about 60) and long-lived (82).

Comment on this clonotype: Its recognized antigen is unknown. It has no much larger one-base neighbor in the sample; base qualities were not kept.

Systemically healthy Caucasian individuals from Russia, 39 in total and aged roughly 6 to 95 years, were included as donors. Each donor gave approximately 10 milliliters of peripheral blood, collected into EDTA-treated Vacutainer tubes. Ficoll-Paque density-gradient centrifugation was used to isolate PBMCs, with at least 6.5 million per sample. Total RNA was extracted from PBMCs with Trizol reagent, with at least 5.5 micrograms obtained per sample. The percentages of naive CD45RAhigh/CD27high T cells were determined by flow cytometry on a PBMC aliquot from every donor. Paper-wide results and their limitations: Estimates of total diversity based on one million sequenced T cells were regarded as lower bounds and as underestimates. Because the CMV infection status of the donors was unknown, age-related changes in expanded clonotypes may potentially have been confounded. Compared with the aged group, the long-lived group had more naive CD4+ T cells, fewer expanded clones and increased TCR diversity, a pattern suggesting age selection. Because profiling used bulk unsorted PBMCs, naive and antigen-experienced compartments could not be compared conclusively. Observed TCR beta diversity correlated strongly with the percentage of naive T cells measured by flow cytometry. Observed TCR beta diversity per million T cells fell roughly linearly with age, and a significant reduction was already apparent by age around 36.

The germline V gene gives CDR1 as MGHRA and CDR2 as YSYEKL. V and J lose 1 base and 6 bases, and a span of 13 bases separates them. The CDR3 spans 14 residues, from the cysteine through the phenylalanine. Just the 42-base CDR3 DNA is kept, in frame starting at base 1. Library generation was performed with 5' RACE. Sequencing relied on an Illumina HiSeq 2500. The second PCR ran for roughly 7 to 11 cycles and used a J-beta primer mix along with a sample-barcoded 5' primer. A template-switch 5' adaptor carrying 12 random nucleotides introduced a unique molecular identifier onto each TCR beta cDNA molecule. At least 2.5 million CDR3-containing paired-end reads were obtained from each sample. All of the RNA was converted into first-strand cDNA using the Mint cDNA synthesis kit, with a TRBC-specific oligonucleotide serving as the primer. Following uracil-DNA glycosylase treatment, all cDNA underwent a first 18-cycle PCR with the universal primers M1SS and BC2_uni_R. As for the authors' bioinformatics: Normalization of each sample was performed by random selection of 1 million high-quality reads, each carrying a distinct molecular identifier. Instead of being binned into consensus sequences, reads with shared molecular identifiers were discarded. MiTCR, with a Q25 quality threshold and the strictest error-elimination algorithm, was used for CDR3 identification, clonotype clustering and error correction. A nonparametric unseen species model with Euler transformation was used to estimate lower-bound total TCR beta diversity. TCRdb took the public reads, trimmed them with fastp at Q25, ran MiXCR for clone calling and kept in-frame beta chains. When rows share a CDR3 protein, they turn into one entry using the most common DNA and genes. These V and J calls derive from TCRdb rather than the authors' analysis. This sample gives approximately 800,000 distinct CDR3 sequences in total; approximately 25% of them show up just once. Of the sample, around 3.6% falls within the top ten clones.

The data were also submitted as part of a second study, on T cells of mothers and their children. In that second paper, the authors write: Donors were nine systemically healthy Caucasian individuals: three mothers and their six children. cDNA synthesis used all of the extracted RNA, with 1.5 ug of RNA in each 15 ul reaction. In the second PCR, the M1S primer added sample barcodes and 2-4 random nucleotides. Each mother yielded over 9 million TCR beta CDR3 reads and each child 3 million to 3.5 million reads. In both related and unrelated pairs, thymic selection shapes the output of TCR recombination in a similar way, with inherited differences having only a minor effect. Normalized repertoire overlap in related mother-child pairs was always slightly higher than in unrelated mother-child pairs, but the difference was never significant. No persistent microchimeric T cell clones were detected, at a sensitivity of roughly 99 clones per million clonotypes. The study used deep NGS to compare TCR beta repertoires of mothers and children, seeking features distinguishing related mother-child pairs from unrelated individuals. On average, the children were approximately 11 +/- 4 years old, while the mothers were approximately 41 +/- 4 years old. Libraries were sequenced on Illumina HiSeq 2000 with 100+100 nt paired-end reads after adapter ligation with NEBNext reagents. Mother and child libraries were prepared a month apart and sequenced in separate runs to prevent cross-contamination. Each donor had between roughly 450,000 and 2,100,000 distinct TCR beta clonotypes identified. Naive TCR beta clonotypes were estimated from low-frequency clonotypes matched to each donor's FACS-determined naive share, without sorting.

Specimen: blood. The sequence derives from a boy younger than 18 in good health. The chain links TRBV4-1 with TRBJ2-7; too little of a D gene remains to name it. The DNA sequence is given as TGCGCCAGCAGCCAAGTAGCTAGTTGGGCCGAGCAGTACTTC. Its protein is CASSQVASWAEQYF.